The 15 T cell receptor beta chains listed next were all sequenced from one sample in a study of T-cell memory formation after mild COVID-19. MiXCR, applied by TCRdb to the 5' RACE reads, yields one record per CDR3 protein. Found here are 90,000 to 120,000 distinct CDR3 sequences, roughly 14% of them singletons; the top ten hold 39%. The sample comprised PBMCs or a T cell subset sorted from them (not recorded which). Receptor source: a man younger than 35 who had mild COVID-19 (a few samples of this study predate the infection). Cell type and time point are not known.

This clonotype was detected many times. The chain carries TRBV12-3 or TRBV12-4 and TRBJ2-7; unclear D gene. V was pared by 4 bases and J by 11 bases, with 18 bases between. This CDR3 is built from 13 residues. CDR3 in amino acids: CASSYRARVEKYF. In DNA form, the CDR3 reads TGTGCCAGCAGTTACCGGGCCCGAGTGGAGAAGTACTTC.

This clonotype was detected a few times. The chain is built from TRBV19 and TRBJ2-7; 9 bases fit TRBD1. The V and J ends lost 5 bases and 6 bases, in that order; junction bases with no gene match: 8. CDR3 size: 14 residues. The germline V gene has CDR1 LNHDA and CDR2 SQIVND (reference sequence). CDR3 sequence: CASSPSGTGSEQYV. CDR3 in DNA: TGTGCCAGTAGTCCCTCCGGGACAGGGAGCGAGCAGTACGTC.

This clonotype was counted at least ten times. This chain connects TRBV12-3 or TRBV12-4 to TRBJ2-3; possibly TRBD1 for D (6 bases). The CDR3 spans 15 residues. V dropped 2 bases and J dropped 2 bases, with 11 bases sitting between them. CDR3 protein: CASSLLGADTDTQYF. In nucleotides, the CDR3 is TGTGCCAGCAGTTTATTGGGGGCAGACACAGATACGCAGTATTTT.

The chain carries TRBV5-6 and TRBJ1-4; TRBD1 matches at 7 bases. V dropped 3 bases and J dropped 2; count of bases not matched to a gene: 7. This CDR3 spans 16 amino acids. Germline V gene lookup returns CDR1 SGHDT and CDR2 YYEEEE. The CDR3 nucleotides read TGTGCCAGCAGCTCGGAACCGACAGGGACTAATGAAAAACTGTTTTTT. This codes for CASSSEPTGTNEKLFF. Based on the CDR3 plus reference TRBV5-6 and TRBJ1-4, the full variable domain is DAGVTQSPTHLIKTRGQQVTLRCSPKSGHDTVSWYQQALGQGPQFIFQYYEEEERQRGNFPDRFSGHQFPNYSSELNVNALLLGDSALYLCASSSEPTGTNEKLFFGSGTQLSVL.

This clonotype was counted at least ten times. The rearrangement uses TRBV4-2 and TRBJ2-2; D gene unclear. The V end was cut by 0 bases, the J end by 4 bases, with 12 bases between. The CDR3 loop spans 16 amino acids. Per the germline V gene, CDR1 is LGHNA and CDR2 is YNFKEQ. CDR3 residues: CASSQELGGFTGELFF. In nucleotides, the CDR3 is TGTGCCAGCAGCCAAGAATTGGGCGGTTTCACCGGGGAGCTGTTTTTT.

In its sample, this clonotype was seen a few times. Germline is not matched at one junction end, which may reflect a read error. This rearrangement joins TRBV7-3 to TRBJ1-1; D is ambiguous. The CDR3 extends over 17 amino acids. Germline V gene sequence: CDR1 SGHTA, CDR2 FQGTGA. For the CDR3, the DNA is TGCGCCAGCAGCTTAAGGGTTATACATAGGAGGAACACTGAAGCTTTCTTT. This gives the protein CASSLRVIHRRNTEAFF.

The chain joins TRBV4-3 to TRBJ1-1; D is unresolved. Germline loops: CDR1 LGHNA, CDR2 YSLEER. The CDR3 consists of 15 residues. V was shortened by 3 bases and J by 1 base, with 12 bases between the two germline ends. CDR3 region: CASSQTAGRNTEAFF. CDR3 coding DNA: TGCGCCAGCAGCCAGACCGCAGGACGGAACACTGAAGCTTTCTTT.

The chain carries TRBV5-1 and TRBJ1-1, with D hard to call. Per the germline V gene, CDR1 is SGHRS and CDR2 is YFSETQ. Trimming left V 6 bases short and J 0 bases short, with 9 bases between. This CDR3 comprises 13 residues. CDR3 loop: CASTRSMNTEAFF. CDR3 coding DNA: TGCGCCAGCACTCGATCCATGAACACTGAAGCTTTCTTT.

This chain joins TRBV29-1 and TRBJ2-7, with 9 bases that match TRBD1. Per the germline V gene, CDR1 is SQVTM and CDR2 is ANQGSEA. This CDR3 is 12 amino acids long. The ends lost 5 bases at V and 6 bases at J; junction bases unmatched: 5. The CDR3 sequence: CSVRDRVGEQYF. The CDR3 DNA sequence: TGCAGCGTTCGGGACAGGGTGGGCGAGCAGTACTTC.

This rearrangement joins TRBV29-1 to TRBJ2-7; no clear D gene. V was trimmed by 1 base and J by 0 bases, leaving 13 bases between them. Germline values: CDR1 SQVTM, CDR2 ANQGSEA. This CDR3 is 15 amino acids long. CDR3 in amino acids: CSVEADQDGSYEQYV. The CDR3 DNA sequence: TGCAGCGTTGAAGCCGATCAGGACGGCTCCTACGAGCAGTACGTC.

This clonotype was observed a few times. The rearrangement links TRBV6-6 to TRBJ1-4; D is uncertain. V was cut by 2 bases and J by 7 bases, with 11 bases left in between. CDR1 is MNHNY and CDR2 is SVGAGI in the germline V gene (reference sequence). CDR3 length equals 14 residues. The CDR3 reads CASSYGSRGEKLFF. Written as DNA, the CDR3 is TGTGCCAGCAGTTACGGTAGCCGAGGTGAAAAACTGTTTTTT.

V and J are TRBV6-1 and TRBJ2-7, with 10 nucleotides matching TRBD2. Trimming at V came to 6 bases and at J to 7 bases, leaving 6 bases not matched to a gene. The CDR3 sequence is 13 residues long. From germline, CDR1 is MNHNS and CDR2 SASEGT. Here the CDR3 reads CASRALAGPEQYF. The CDR3 bases are TGTGCCAGCAGGGCACTAGCGGGACCTGAGCAGTACTTC.

A few counts support this clonotype. J is TRBJ2-1 and V is TRBV7-9; D ambiguous. Looked up from germline, CDR1 is SEHNR and CDR2 is FQNEAQ (reference sequence). The length of the CDR3 is 16 residues. V shed 5 bases and J shed 0 bases, with 14 bases lying between them. The DNA for the CDR3 is TGTGCCAGCAGCCTCAACCCCCGCCACTCCTACAATGAGCAGTTCTTC. Translating gives CASSLNPRHSYNEQFF.

The CDR3, as DNA: TGTGCCAGCAGCCCGTGGACTAGCGGGACCCACGAGCAGTACTTC. Translated, it gives CASSPWTSGTHEQYF. The chain is built from TRBV14 and TRBJ2-7; 12 bases match TRBD2. This CDR3 has 15 residues. Germline CDR1 and CDR2: SGHDN and FVKESK. Germline trimming cut 4 bases from V and 5 bases from J; bases unmatched to any gene: 6.

This clonotype was counted many times. The chain joins TRBV6-5 to TRBJ2-1; D uncertain. This CDR3 region has 14 residues. CDR1 and CDR2 (germline): MNHEY, SVGAGI. The V end lost 4 bases, the J end lost 8 bases, and 15 bases lay between the germline ends. The CDR3 protein is CASSFRGPMDEQFF. As DNA, the CDR3 is TGTGCCAGCAGTTTCCGAGGCCCTATGGATGAGCAGTTCTTC.